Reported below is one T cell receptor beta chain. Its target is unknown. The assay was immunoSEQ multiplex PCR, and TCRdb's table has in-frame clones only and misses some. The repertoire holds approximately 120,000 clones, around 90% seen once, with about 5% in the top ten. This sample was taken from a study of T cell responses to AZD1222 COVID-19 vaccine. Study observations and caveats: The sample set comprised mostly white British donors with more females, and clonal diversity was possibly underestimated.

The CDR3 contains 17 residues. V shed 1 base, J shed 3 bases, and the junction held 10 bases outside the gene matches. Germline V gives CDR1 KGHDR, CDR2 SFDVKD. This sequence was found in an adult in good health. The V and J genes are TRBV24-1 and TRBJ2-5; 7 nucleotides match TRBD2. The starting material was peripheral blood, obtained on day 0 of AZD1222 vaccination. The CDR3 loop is CATSDFVLGLGEETQYF. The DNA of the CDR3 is TGTGCCACCAGTGATTTCGTCCTAGGACTAGGCGAAGAGACCCAGTACTTC.